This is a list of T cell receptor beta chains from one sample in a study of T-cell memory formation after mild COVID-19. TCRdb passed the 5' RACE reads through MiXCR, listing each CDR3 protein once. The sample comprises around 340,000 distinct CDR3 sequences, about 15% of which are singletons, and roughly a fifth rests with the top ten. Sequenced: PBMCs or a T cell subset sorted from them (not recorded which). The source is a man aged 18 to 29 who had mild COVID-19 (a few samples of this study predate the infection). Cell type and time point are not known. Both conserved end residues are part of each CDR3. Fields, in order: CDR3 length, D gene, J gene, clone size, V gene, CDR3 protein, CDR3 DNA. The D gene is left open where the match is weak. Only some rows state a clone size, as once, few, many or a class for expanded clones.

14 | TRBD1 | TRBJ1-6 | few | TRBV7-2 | CASSTDRVNTPLHF | TGTGCCAGCAGCACGGACAGGGTCAATACACCCCTCCACTTT
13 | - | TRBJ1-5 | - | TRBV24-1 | CATRGDSNQPQHF | TGTGCCACCAGAGGGGATAGCAATCAGCCCCAGCATTTT
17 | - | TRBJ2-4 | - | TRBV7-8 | CASSSHRPLLAKNIQYF | TGTGCCAGCAGCTCCCACCGGCCGTTACTAGCCAAAAACATTCAGTACTTC
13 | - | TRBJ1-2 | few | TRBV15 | CATSRDRVYGYTF | TGTGCCACCAGCAGAGATCGGGTCTATGGCTACACCTTC
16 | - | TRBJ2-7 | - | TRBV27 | CASSSLTSAVTYEQYF | TGTGCCAGCAGCTCCCTTACCTCGGCGGTGACCTACGAGCAGTACTTC
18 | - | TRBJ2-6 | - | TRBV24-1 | CATSGTDGTSDGANVLTF | TGTGCCACCAGTGGGACCGACGGAACCTCGGATGGGGCCAACGTCCTGACTTTC
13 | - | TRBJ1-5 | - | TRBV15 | CATCLGDNQPQHF | TGTGCCACCTGCTTGGGGGATAATCAGCCCCAGCATTTT
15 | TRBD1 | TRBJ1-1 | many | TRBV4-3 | CASSQEGQGDTEAFF | TGCGCCAGCAGCCAAGAAGGACAGGGAGACACTGAAGCTTTCTTT
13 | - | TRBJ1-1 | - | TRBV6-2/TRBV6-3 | CASSYEERAEAFF | TGTGCCAGCAGTTACGAAGAGAGAGCCGAAGCTTTCTTT
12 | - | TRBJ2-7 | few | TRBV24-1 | CATSEEPYEQYF | TGTGCCACCAGTGAAGAACCTTACGAGCAGTACTTC
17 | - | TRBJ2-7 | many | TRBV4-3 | CASSQDRSGGSGYEQYF | TGCGCCAGCAGCCAAGATCGGAGTGGGGGATCGGGGTACGAGCAGTACTTC
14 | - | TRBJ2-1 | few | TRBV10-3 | CAISEGVGGNEQFF | TGTGCCATCAGTGAGGGAGTTGGGGGCAATGAGCAGTTCTTC
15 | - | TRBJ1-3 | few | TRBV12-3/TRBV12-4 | CASSPDSFSGNTIYF | TGTGCCAGCAGTCCGGACAGTTTCTCTGGAAACACCATATATTTT
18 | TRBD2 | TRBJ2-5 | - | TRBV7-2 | CASSLAGTINRIQETQYF | TGTGCCAGCAGCTTAGCCGGGACTATAAATCGAATCCAAGAGACCCAGTACTTC
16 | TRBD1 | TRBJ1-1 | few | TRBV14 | CASSLGQGGGGTEAFF | TGTGCCAGCAGCCTTGGACAGGGCGGGGGGGGCACTGAAGCTTTCTTT
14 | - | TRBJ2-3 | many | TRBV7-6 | CASSFRDNTDTQYF | TGTGCCAGCAGCTTTAGGGACAACACAGATACGCAGTATTTT
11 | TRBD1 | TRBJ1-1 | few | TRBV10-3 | CATQTGEKAFF | TGTGCCACCCAGACAGGGGAAAAAGCTTTCTTT
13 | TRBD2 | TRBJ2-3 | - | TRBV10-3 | CAVLSGGMDTQYF | TGTGCCGTCCTTAGCGGGGGGATGGATACGCAGTATTTT
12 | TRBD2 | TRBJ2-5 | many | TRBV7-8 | CTSGGFGETQYF | TGTACTAGCGGGGGTTTCGGAGAGACCCAGTACTTC
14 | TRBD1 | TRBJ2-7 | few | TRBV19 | CASSNRTGFYEQYF | TGTGCCAGTAGTAACAGGACAGGGTTCTACGAGCAGTACTTC
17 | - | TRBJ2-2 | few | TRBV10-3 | CAISELGQGTNTGELFF | TGTGCCATCAGTGAGTTAGGGCAGGGGACGAACACCGGGGAGCTGTTTTTT
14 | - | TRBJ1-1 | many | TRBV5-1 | CASSLRTANTEAFF | TGCGCCAGCAGCCTCCGGACAGCGAACACTGAAGCTTTCTTT
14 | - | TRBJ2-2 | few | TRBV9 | CASSVVGNTGELFF | TGTGCCAGCAGCGTAGTGGGGAACACCGGGGAGCTGTTTTTT
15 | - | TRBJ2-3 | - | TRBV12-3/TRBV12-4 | CASSLIRQKGDTQYF | TGTGCCAGCAGTTTAATCAGGCAGAAAGGGGATACGCAGTATTTT
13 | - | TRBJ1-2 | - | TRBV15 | CATSGSGGYGYTF | TGTGCCACCAGCGGCTCTGGGGGCTATGGCTACACCTTC
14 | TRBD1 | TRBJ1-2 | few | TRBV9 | CASSARTGIRGYTF | TGTGCCAGCAGCGCCAGGACAGGGATCCGTGGCTACACCTTC
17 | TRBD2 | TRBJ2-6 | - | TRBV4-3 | CASSQDLRGAGANVLTF | TGCGCCAGCAGCCAAGATCTGCGGGGGGCTGGGGCCAACGTCCTGACTTTC
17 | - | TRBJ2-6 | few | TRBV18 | CASAPVWGAVGANVLTF | TGTGCCAGCGCCCCGGTGTGGGGGGCGGTTGGGGCCAACGTCCTGACTTTC
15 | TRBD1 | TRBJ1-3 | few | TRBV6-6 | CASRRQGSTGNTIYF | TGTGCCAGCAGGAGACAGGGATCAACCGGAAACACCATATATTTT
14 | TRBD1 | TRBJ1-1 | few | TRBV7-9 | CASSLSGTGALAFF | TGTGCCAGCAGCTTATCCGGGACAGGGGCGTTGGCTTTCTTT
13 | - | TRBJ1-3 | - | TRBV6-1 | CASIAGTGNTIYF | TGTGCCAGCATAGCAGGGACTGGAAACACCATATATTTT
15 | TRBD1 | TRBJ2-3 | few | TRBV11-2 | CASSTGGLRADTQYF | TGTGCCAGCAGCACAGGGGGCCTTAGGGCAGATACGCAGTATTTT
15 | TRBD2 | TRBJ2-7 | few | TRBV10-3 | CAISESGGEAYEQYF | TGTGCCATCAGTGAGTCTGGGGGGGAGGCCTACGAGCAGTACTTC
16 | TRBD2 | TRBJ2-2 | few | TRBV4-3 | CASSQPIAGGTGELFF | TGCGCCAGCAGCCAACCCATAGCGGGGGGAACCGGGGAGCTGTTTTTT
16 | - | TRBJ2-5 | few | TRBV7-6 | CASSVPGTAEVETQYF | TGTGCCAGCAGCGTCCCCGGGACGGCGGAAGTAGAGACCCAGTACTTC
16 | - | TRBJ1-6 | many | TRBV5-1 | CASSLAGSSYNSPLHF | TGCGCCAGCAGCTTGGCCGGGAGCTCCTATAATTCACCCCTCCACTTT
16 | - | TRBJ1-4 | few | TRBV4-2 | CASSQTSGTVNEKLFF | TGTGCCAGCAGCCAAACCTCCGGGACGGTCAATGAAAAACTGTTTTTT
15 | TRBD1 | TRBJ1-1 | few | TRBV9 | CASSVDDHRSGGAFF | TGTGCCAGCAGCGTAGACGATCATAGATCAGGGGGAGCTTTCTTT
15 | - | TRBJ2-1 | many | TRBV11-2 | CASSLGGTPYNEQFF | TGTGCCAGCAGCTTAGGCGGGACCCCTTACAATGAGCAGTTCTTC
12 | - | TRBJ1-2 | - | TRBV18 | CASSPPIEGYTF | TGTGCCAGCTCACCTCCGATTGAAGGCTACACCTTC
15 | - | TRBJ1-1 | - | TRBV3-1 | CASSDLTQGFTEAFF | TGTGCCAGTTCCGACTTGACCCAGGGCTTCACTGAAGCTTTCTTT
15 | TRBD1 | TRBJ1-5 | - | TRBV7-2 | CASSTDRVSNQPQHF | TGTGCCAGCAGCACCGACAGGGTCAGCAATCAGCCCCAGCATTTT
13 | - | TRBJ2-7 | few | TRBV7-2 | CASSQTPPYEQYF | TGTGCCAGCAGCCAAACACCGCCCTACGAGCAGTACTTC
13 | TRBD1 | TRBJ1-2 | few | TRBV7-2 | CASAPGGGYGYTF | TGTGCCAGCGCCCCAGGGGGCGGCTATGGCTACACCTTC
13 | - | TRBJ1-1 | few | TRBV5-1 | CASSRGERIEAFF | TGCGCCAGCAGCCGGGGGGAGCGCATTGAAGCTTTCTTT
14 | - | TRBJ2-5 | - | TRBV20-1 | CSAPRVGLQETQYF | TGCAGTGCTCCGCGGGTGGGTCTCCAAGAGACCCAGTACTTC
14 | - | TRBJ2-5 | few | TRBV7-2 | CASSLEGTKETQYF | TGTGCCAGCAGCTTAGAGGGGACGAAAGAGACCCAGTACTTC
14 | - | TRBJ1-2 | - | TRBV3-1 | CASSQEVGNYGYTF | TGTGCCAGCAGCCAAGAGGTGGGAAACTATGGCTACACCTTC
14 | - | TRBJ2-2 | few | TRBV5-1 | CASSLEWGSGELFF | TGCGCCAGCAGCTTGGAGTGGGGCTCCGGGGAGCTGTTTTTT
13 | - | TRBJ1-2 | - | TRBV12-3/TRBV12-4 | CASSLRVPYGYTF | TGTGCCAGCAGTCTCAGGGTCCCCTATGGCTACACCTTC
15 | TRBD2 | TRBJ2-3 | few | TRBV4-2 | CASRGSGGPTDTQYF | TGTGCCAGCAGGGGTAGCGGGGGGCCCACAGATACGCAGTATTTT
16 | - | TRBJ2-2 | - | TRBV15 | CATSRGSSADTGELFF | TGTGCCACCAGCAGAGGTAGCTCTGCGGACACCGGGGAGCTGTTTTTT
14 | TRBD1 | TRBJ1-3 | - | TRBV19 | CASSLQGTENTIYF | TGTGCCAGTAGCCTACAGGGGACGGAGAACACCATATATTTT